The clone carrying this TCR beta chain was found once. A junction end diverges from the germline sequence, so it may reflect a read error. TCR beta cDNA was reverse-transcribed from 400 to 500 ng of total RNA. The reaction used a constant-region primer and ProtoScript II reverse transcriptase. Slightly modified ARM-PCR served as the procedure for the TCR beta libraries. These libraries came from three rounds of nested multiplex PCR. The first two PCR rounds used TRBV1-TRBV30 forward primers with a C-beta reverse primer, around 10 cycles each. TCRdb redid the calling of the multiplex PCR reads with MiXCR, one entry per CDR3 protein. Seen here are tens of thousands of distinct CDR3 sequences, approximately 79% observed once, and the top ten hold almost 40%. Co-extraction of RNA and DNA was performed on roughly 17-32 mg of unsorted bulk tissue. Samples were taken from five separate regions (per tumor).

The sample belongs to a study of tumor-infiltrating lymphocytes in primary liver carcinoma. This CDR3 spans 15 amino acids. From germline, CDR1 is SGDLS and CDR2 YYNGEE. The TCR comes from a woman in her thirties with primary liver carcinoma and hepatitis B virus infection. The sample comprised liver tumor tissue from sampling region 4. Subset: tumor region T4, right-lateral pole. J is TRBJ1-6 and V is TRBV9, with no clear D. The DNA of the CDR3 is TGCACCAGCAGCGCCGGGTCGTCCATAAATTCACCCCTCCACTTT. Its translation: CTSSAGSSINSPLHF.